The rows below give T cell receptor beta chains drawn from one sample of a study of OX40 agonist ivuxolimab in advanced cancers. Assay: immunoSEQ multiplex PCR; the TCRdb copy retains only in-frame clones and omits some. The table lists 50,000 to 55,000 clones, around nine tenths of them singletons, with 1.5% in the top ten. Material: CD4+ or CD8+ T cells sorted from blood, obtained in a trial of the OX40 agonist ivuxolimab. The receptor source for this set is an adult with an advanced solid tumor such as melanoma, head and neck, liver or kidney cancer. The CDR3 runs from the conserved cysteine through the conserved F or W. A D gene is named only where the DNA matches it firmly. For some rows the clone size is stated as once, few or many, or as a class when expanded; others skip it.

j_gene: TRBJ2-3
v_gene: TRBV18
abundance: .
d_gene: .
CDR3aa: CASSPREIADTQYF
CDR3nt: TGTGCCAGCTCACCACGGGAGATAGCAGATACGCAGTATTTT

j_gene: TRBJ2-1
v_gene: TRBV12-5
abundance: .
d_gene: .
CDR3aa: CASGAGATSYNEQFF
CDR3nt: TGTGCTAGTGGGGCTGGGGCAACGTCCTACAATGAGCAGTTCTTC

j_gene: TRBJ2-7
v_gene: TRBV28
abundance: once
d_gene: .
CDR3aa: CASTSNRDEQYF
CDR3nt: TGTGCCAGCACCTCTAATCGGGACGAGCAGTACTTC

j_gene: TRBJ1-5
v_gene: TRBV7-8
abundance: once
d_gene: TRBD1
CDR3aa: CASSKMGQGAHQPQHF
CDR3nt: TGTGCCAGCAGCAAAATGGGACAGGGGGCTCATCAGCCCCAGCATTTT

j_gene: TRBJ1-1
v_gene: TRBV10-3
abundance: few
d_gene: .
CDR3aa: CAISGSERNTEAFF
CDR3nt: TGTGCCATCAGCGGGTCAGAGAGGAACACTGAAGCTTTCTTT

j_gene: TRBJ1-4
v_gene: TRBV29-1
abundance: .
d_gene: .
CDR3aa: CSVQGGEIEKLFF
CDR3nt: TGCAGCGTACAGGGAGGGGAAATTGAAAAACTGTTTTTT

j_gene: TRBJ1-2
v_gene: TRBV6-5
abundance: .
d_gene: TRBD1
CDR3aa: CASSPRTGHGYTF
CDR3nt: TGTGCCAGCAGCCCTCGGACAGGGCATGGCTACACCTTC

j_gene: TRBJ1-1
v_gene: TRBV6-6
abundance: .
d_gene: .
CDR3aa: CASSMGRRTEAFF
CDR3nt: TGTGCCAGCAGCATGGGGCGTCGCACTGAAGCTTTCTTT

j_gene: TRBJ2-7
v_gene: TRBV18
abundance: .
d_gene: TRBD1
CDR3aa: CASSPGTGLVYEQYF
CDR3nt: TGTGCCAGCTCACCGGGGACAGGGCTAGTCTACGAGCAGTACTTC

j_gene: TRBJ2-3
v_gene: TRBV5-4
abundance: once
d_gene: .
CDR3aa: CASSPDVSGSRTDTQYF
CDR3nt: TGTGCCAGCAGCCCTGATGTTTCGGGGTCTAGGACAGATACGCAGTATTTT

j_gene: TRBJ2-2
v_gene: TRBV7-3
abundance: .
d_gene: .
CDR3aa: CASSLGETGELFF
CDR3nt: TGTGCCAGCAGCTTAGGGGAGACCGGGGAGCTGTTTTTT

j_gene: TRBJ1-6
v_gene: TRBV9
abundance: .
d_gene: TRBD1
CDR3aa: CASSAGTGNSPLHF
CDR3nt: TGTGCCAGCAGCGCCGGGACAGGCAATTCACCCCTCCACTTT

j_gene: TRBJ1-3
v_gene: TRBV21-1
abundance: few
d_gene: .
CDR3aa: CASSTIKGGPGQGSGNTIYF
CDR3nt: TGTGCCAGCAGCACAATAAAAGGCGGACCGGGACAGGGCTCTGGAAACACCATATATTTT

j_gene: TRBJ2-7
v_gene: TRBV5-1
abundance: .
d_gene: .
CDR3aa: CASSTGGASYEQYF
CDR3nt: TGCGCCAGCAGCACAGGGGGGGCGTCCTACGAGCAGTACTTC

j_gene: TRBJ2-2
v_gene: TRBV18
abundance: .
d_gene: .
CDR3aa: CASSPGSGNTGELFF
CDR3nt: TGTGCCAGCTCACCGGGTAGCGGGAACACCGGGGAGCTGTTTTTT

j_gene: TRBJ2-2
v_gene: TRBV7-3
abundance: .
d_gene: TRBD1
CDR3aa: CASSSDRTGELFF
CDR3nt: TGTGCCAGCAGCTCGGACAGGACCGGGGAGCTGTTTTTT

j_gene: TRBJ1-1
v_gene: TRBV5-1
abundance: .
d_gene: .
CDR3aa: CASSLGGPNTEAFF
CDR3nt: TGCGCCAGCAGCTTGGGAGGTCCGAACACTGAAGCTTTCTTT

j_gene: TRBJ1-1
v_gene: TRBV7-9
abundance: .
d_gene: TRBD1
CDR3aa: CASSLQGVAEAFF
CDR3nt: TGTGCCAGCAGCTTACAGGGGGTAGCTGAAGCTTTCTTT

j_gene: TRBJ2-7
v_gene: TRBV18
abundance: .
d_gene: .
CDR3aa: CASSPPRGRLSYEQYF
CDR3nt: TGTGCCAGCTCACCACCACGGGGTCGCCTGTCCTACGAGCAGTACTTC

j_gene: TRBJ2-2
v_gene: TRBV5-5
abundance: .
d_gene: TRBD2
CDR3aa: CASRLAGGVTGELFF
CDR3nt: TGTGCCAGTCGCCTAGCGGGGGGGGTCACCGGGGAGCTGTTTTTT

j_gene: TRBJ1-1
v_gene: TRBV18
abundance: .
d_gene: TRBD1
CDR3aa: CASSVGTDNTEAFF
CDR3nt: TGTGCCAGCTCAGTAGGGACAGATAACACTGAAGCTTTCTTT

j_gene: TRBJ1-1
v_gene: TRBV27
abundance: .
d_gene: .
CDR3aa: CASSDRRTNTEAFF
CDR3nt: TGTGCCAGCAGTGACAGGAGGACGAACACTGAAGCTTTCTTT

j_gene: TRBJ1-2
v_gene: TRBV7-9
abundance: .
d_gene: TRBD1
CDR3aa: CASSYYLTGTDYGYTF
CDR3nt: TGTGCCAGCAGTTACTACCTTACCGGGACAGACTATGGCTACACCTTC

j_gene: TRBJ1-1
v_gene: TRBV5-1
abundance: .
d_gene: .
CDR3aa: CASSNPPTGQSKAFF
CDR3nt: TGCGCCAGCAGCAACCCCCCAACAGGGCAATCGAAAGCTTTCTTT

j_gene: TRBJ2-1
v_gene: TRBV7-3
abundance: .
d_gene: .
CDR3aa: CASSLGHRAINNEQFF
CDR3nt: TGTGCCAGCAGCTTAGGTCATCGGGCGATAAACAATGAGCAGTTCTTC